These 21 T cell receptor beta chains share one sample of origin, sequenced in a study of blood T cells in healthy people across ages. Using a J-beta primer mix together with a sample-barcoded 5' primer, a second PCR was run for roughly 7 to 11 cycles. TCRdb called the 5' RACE reads again in MiXCR, with one record for every CDR3 protein. The sample gives hundreds of thousands of distinct CDR3 sequences, under 35% of which show up once; approximately 15% is in the top ten. Sequenced input: blood. The receptors come from a woman older than 75 in good health.

This clonotype was seen ten or more times. V usage is TRBV7-2 and J usage is TRBJ2-3; 8 bases line up with TRBD1. The germline CDR1 and CDR2 sequences are SGHTA and FQGNSA. Germline trimming cut 5 bases from V and 4 bases from J; bases unmatched to any gene: 5. The CDR3 is 14 residues long. The DNA of the CDR3 is TGTGCCAGCAGCACTGGGACAGGAGCAGATACGCAGTATTTT. It yields the protein CASSTGTGADTQYF.

The J gene is TRBJ1-6, the V gene TRBV5-5, with D perhaps TRBD1 (5 bases). Per the germline V gene, CDR1 is SGHKS and CDR2 is YYEKEE (reference sequence). This CDR3 comprises 18 residues. Trimming removed 4 bases from V and 1 base from J, with 18 bases in between. CDR3 DNA sequence: TGTGCCAGCAGCCGCACGGGGGGGACCGCATCCTATAATTCACCCCTCCACTTT. As protein: CASSRTGGTASYNSPLHF.

For this clonotype: A junction boundary mismatches the germline segment, possibly from a read error. This chain links TRBV29-1 with TRBJ1-2; TRBD1 might be the D (5 bases). Germline-derived CDR1 and CDR2 are SQVTM and ANQGSEA. The CDR3 has 15 residues. The CDR3, as DNA: TGCAGCGTTGATAGAGGCACAGGTGGAAGCTATAGCTACACCTTC. It codes for CSVDRGTGGSYSYTF.

The gene calls are TRBV5-1 and TRBJ2-7; no reliable D call. The germline V gene has CDR1 SGHRS and CDR2 YFSETQ. This CDR3 has 13 amino acids. The V and J ends lost 5 bases and 1 base respectively, with 10 bases between them. The CDR3 here is CASSSFDSYEQYF. In nucleotides, the CDR3 is TGCGCCAGCAGTTCCTTCGATTCCTACGAGCAGTACTTC.

V gene TRBV4-2 combines with J gene TRBJ2-1, with TRBD2 matching over 10 bases. The CDR3 runs to 15 residues. The germline V gene encodes CDR1 LGHNA and CDR2 YNFKEQ. V was pared by 4 bases and J by 5 bases, with 5 bases of the junction left unmatched. CDR3 protein: CASSRSGGEDNEQFF. The CDR3, as DNA: TGTGCCAGCAGCCGCAGCGGGGGGGAGGACAATGAGCAGTTCTTC.

As to this clonotype: A much more abundant neighbour one base away suggests this may be a read error. This chain connects TRBV12-3 or TRBV12-4 to TRBJ2-6, with 7 bases that match TRBD1. The CDR3 consists of 16 residues. CDR3 bases: TGTGCCAGCAGTCCGAGGAACAGGGGTGGGGCCAACGTCCGGACTTTC. Residues: CASSPRNRGGANVRTF.

This clonotype appeared many times. This chain uses TRBV12-3 or TRBV12-4 with TRBJ2-5; D is perhaps TRBD2 (6 bases). The CDR3 contains 13 residues. The V and J ends lost 2 bases and 6 bases respectively, with 10 bases between them. Here the CDR3 DNA reads TGTGCCAGCAGTTTATCCGGGGGACAGACCCAGTACTTC. This codes for CASSLSGGQTQYF.

Many counts were recorded for this clonotype. The chain combines TRBV12-3 or TRBV12-4 with TRBJ1-2, with D possibly matching TRBD1 (6 bases). The V gene lost 2 bases and the J gene lost 7 bases, with 14 bases spanning the gap. The CDR3 contains 14 residues. The CDR3 DNA follows: TGTGCCAGCAGTTTATCGACAGGTCGGTTTGGCTACACCTTC. Translation gives CASSLSTGRFGYTF.

This clonotype was seen many times. J is TRBJ1-2 and V is TRBV7-2; 12 bases match TRBD1. The germline gives CDR1 SGHTA, CDR2 FQGNSA. The junction had 6 bases not matched to a gene; V was cut back by 5 bases and J by 8 bases. The CDR3 sequence is 14 residues long. DNA of the CDR3: TGTGCCAGCAGCCCGCCCGGGACAGGGGGCGGCTACACCTTC. It specifies CASSPPGTGGGYTF.

The chain has TRBV18 and TRBJ2-1; TRBD1 aligns across 8 bases. Trimming took 5 bases from V and 9 from J; bases not matched to a gene: 9. Germline-derived CDR1 and CDR2 are KGHSH and LQKENI. This CDR3 spans 14 amino acids. CDR3 sequence: CASSSTTGVGEQFF. CDR3 bases: TGTGCCAGCTCATCAACGACAGGGGTGGGTGAGCAGTTCTTC.

Details on this clonotype: The missing conserved phenylalanine or tryptophan at the end of this CDR3 makes a read error likely. The DNA is omitted, as the CDR3 cannot be located on it reliably, and the CDR3 follows TCRdb's listing. The CDR3 sequence: CASSPPRSDSGANVPTS. J is TRBJ2-6 and V is TRBV7-9. CDR1 SEHNR and CDR2 FQNEAQ come from the germline V gene (reference sequence). The CDR3 length equals 17 residues, ends included.

CDR3 residues: CARDTSGANVLTF. The CDR3 DNA is TGTGCCAGGGACACCTCTGGGGCCAACGTCCTGACTTTC. The chain employs TRBV2 and TRBJ2-6, with D possibly being TRBD1 (5 bases). V lost 9 bases and J lost 0, with 6 bases in between. Germline assignment: CDR1 SNHLY and CDR2 FYNNEI. The CDR3 spans 13 residues.

The rearrangement uses TRBV27 and TRBJ1-5; D possibly corresponds to TRBD1 (5 bases). Deletions cut 1 base from V and 6 bases from J, with 10 bases between. Germline CDR1 MNHEY, CDR2 SMNVEV (reference sequence). CDR3 size: 14 residues. The CDR3 is CASSLYGGGQPQHF. DNA of the CDR3: TGTGCCAGCAGTTTATATGGCGGGGGTCAGCCCCAGCATTTT.

This chain links TRBV7-6 with TRBJ1-2; possible D gene TRBD1, 5 bases. The germline CDR1 and CDR2 sequences are SGHVS and FNYEAQ. V was shortened by 4 bases and J by 3 bases, with 12 bases between the two germline ends. The CDR3 is 14 residues long. The CDR3 is CASSSGGNDYGYTF. The DNA of the CDR3 is TGTGCCAGCAGCTCTGGGGGGAACGACTATGGCTACACCTTC.

The chain uses TRBV2 and TRBJ1-5; 10 bases agree with TRBD1. Germline CDR1 and CDR2: SNHLY and FYNNEI. CDR3 size: 15 residues. The junction had 5 bases not matched to a gene; V was cut back by 6 bases and J by 3 bases. The CDR3 protein is CASSGDRGLNQPQHF. The CDR3 DNA follows: TGTGCCAGCAGCGGGGACAGGGGACTCAATCAGCCCCAGCATTTT.

The chain couples TRBV7-2 to TRBJ2-1, with TRBD2 as a possible D gene (6 bases). The CDR3 contains 17 residues. V lost 0 bases and J 8 bases, leaving 20 bases between the germline ends. Looked up from germline, CDR1 is SGHTA and CDR2 is FQGNSA. CDR3 sequence reads: CASSLAKGLLVSHEQFF. CDR3 bases: TGTGCCAGCAGCTTAGCGAAGGGACTCCTAGTCTCACATGAGCAGTTCTTC.

This clonotype came up a few times. The chain links TRBV6-2 or TRBV6-3 to TRBJ1-2; no reliable D call. The CDR3 length is 14 residues. Trimming removed 4 bases from V and 4 bases from J, with 13 bases in between. Germline lookup yields CDR1 MNHEY and CDR2 SVGEGT. CDR3 bases: TGTGCCAGCAGTTCTTCCCCTCCGTTCTATGGCTACACCTTC. Its translation is CASSSSPPFYGYTF.

The chain is built from TRBV10-3 and TRBJ2-3, with D unclear. The CDR3 length is 13 residues. V shed 7 bases and J shed 3 bases, with 11 bases lying between them. Germline V gene sequence: CDR1 ENHRY, CDR2 SYGVKD. The CDR3: CAINGDGTDTQYF. CDR3 bases: TGTGCCATCAACGGTGACGGGACAGATACGCAGTATTTT.

This clonotype was detected many times. J is TRBJ2-3 and V is TRBV7-2, with 7 bases that match TRBD2. The V gene end was trimmed by 5 bases and the J gene end by 3 bases; junction bases not matched to a gene: 5. Germline loops: CDR1 SGHTA, CDR2 FQGNSA. CDR3 length: 14 amino acids. The CDR3 DNA follows: TGTGCCAGCAGCGGGAGGGCCCTAACAGATACGCAGTATTTT. Translation gives CASSGRALTDTQYF.

This clonotype occurred a few times. A single base separates this from a much larger clone, so it may be a read error. The V and J genes are TRBV7-2 and TRBJ2-5; TRBD2 might be the D (6 bases). Gene TRBJ2-7 matches the end of the DNA better, so the J call may be wrong. Germline CDR1 is SGHTA and CDR2 is FQGNSA. This CDR3 comprises 13 residues. The DNA of the CDR3 is TGTGCCAGCAGCTCTTCTGGGACTTGCGAGCAGTACTTC. It yields the protein CASSSSGTCEQYF.

The chain is built from TRBV20-1 and TRBJ2-1, with 9 bases fitting TRBD1. CDR3 length: 14 amino acids. CDR1 is DFQATT and CDR2 is SNEGSKA in the germline V gene (reference sequence). V was pared by 1 base and J by 6 bases, with 4 bases of the junction left unmatched. CDR3 amino acids: CSARGGQGGNEQFF. The CDR3 DNA follows: TGCAGTGCTAGAGGGGGACAGGGAGGCAATGAGCAGTTCTTC.